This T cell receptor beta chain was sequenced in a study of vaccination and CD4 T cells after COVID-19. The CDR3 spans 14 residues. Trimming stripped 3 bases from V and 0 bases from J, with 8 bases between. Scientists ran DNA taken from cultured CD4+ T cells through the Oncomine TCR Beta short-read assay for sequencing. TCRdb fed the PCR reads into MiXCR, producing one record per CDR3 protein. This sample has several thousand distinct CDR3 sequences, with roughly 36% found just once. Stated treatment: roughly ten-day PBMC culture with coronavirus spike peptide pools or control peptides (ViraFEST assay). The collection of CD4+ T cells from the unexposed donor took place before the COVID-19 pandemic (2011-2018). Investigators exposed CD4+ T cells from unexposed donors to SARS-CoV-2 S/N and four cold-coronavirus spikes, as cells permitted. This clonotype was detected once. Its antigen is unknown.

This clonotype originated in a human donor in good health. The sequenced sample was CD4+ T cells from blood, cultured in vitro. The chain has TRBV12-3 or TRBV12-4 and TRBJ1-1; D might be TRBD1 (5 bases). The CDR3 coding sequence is TGTGCCAGCAGTTTGGGGGGACTGAACACTGAAGCTTTCTTT. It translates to CASSLGGLNTEAFF.